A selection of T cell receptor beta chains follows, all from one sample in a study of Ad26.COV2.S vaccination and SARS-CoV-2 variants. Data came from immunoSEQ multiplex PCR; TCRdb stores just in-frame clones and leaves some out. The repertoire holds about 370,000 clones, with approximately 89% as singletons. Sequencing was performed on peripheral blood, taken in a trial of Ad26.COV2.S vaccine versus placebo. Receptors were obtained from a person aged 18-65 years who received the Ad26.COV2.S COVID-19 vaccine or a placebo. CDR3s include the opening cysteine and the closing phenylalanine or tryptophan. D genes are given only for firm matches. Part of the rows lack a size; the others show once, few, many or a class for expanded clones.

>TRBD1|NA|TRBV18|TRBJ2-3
TGTGCCAGCTCACCTACAGGGGAAAAAGGGGATACGCAGTATTTT
CASSPTGEKGDTQYF
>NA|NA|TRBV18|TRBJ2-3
TGTGCCAGCACAAAACGGGGCAAACACACAGATACGCAGTATTTT
CASTKRGKHTDTQYF
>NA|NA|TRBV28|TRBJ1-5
TGTGCCAGCAGTTTCGGTAGGCAGCCCCAGCATTTT
CASSFGRQPQHF
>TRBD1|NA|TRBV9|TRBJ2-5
TGTGCCAGCAGCCTACTGGGACAGGGGGCTGCAGAGACCCAGTACTTC
CASSLLGQGAAETQYF
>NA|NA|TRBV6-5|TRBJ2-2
TGTGCCAGCAGTTACTCGGCGGCGAAGAACACCGGGGAGCTGTTTTTT
CASSYSAAKNTGELFF
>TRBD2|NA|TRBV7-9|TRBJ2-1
TGTGCCAGTAGCGGGAATACCCACAATGAGCAGTTCTTC
CASSGNTHNEQFF
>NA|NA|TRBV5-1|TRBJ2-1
TGCGCCAGCAGCTTGAGCTCCGATGAGCAGTTCTTC
CASSLSSDEQFF
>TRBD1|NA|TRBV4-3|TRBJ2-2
TGCGCCAGCAGCCAAGAAGGGACAGGGGCCGGGGAGCTGTTTTTT
CASSQEGTGAGELFF
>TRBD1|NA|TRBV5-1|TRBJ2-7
TGCGCCAGCAGCTTCAGGGGGTCCCCGTACGAGCAGTACTTC
CASSFRGSPYEQYF
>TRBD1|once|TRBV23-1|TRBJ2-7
TGCGCCACCACGGGACAGGGAGGCAGCGAGCAGTACTTC
CATTGQGGSEQYF
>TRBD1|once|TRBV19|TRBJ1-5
TGTGCCAGTAGTACCCCCCGGACAGGGAAATACCAGCCCCAGCATTTT
CASSTPRTGKYQPQHF
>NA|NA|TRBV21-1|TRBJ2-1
TGTGCCAGCAGCAAATCCAAAAATAGCGGGAGGGCCAGGAATGAGCAGTTCTTC
CASSKSKNSGRARNEQFF
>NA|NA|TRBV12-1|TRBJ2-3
TGTGCCAACTCGGACAGGGGGCGCACAGATACGCAGTATTTT
CANSDRGRTDTQYF
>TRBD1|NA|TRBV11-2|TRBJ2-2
TGTGCCAGCAGCTTAGGCGGAATCGAGGGGGCCCCCCCCACCGGGGAGCTGTTTTTT
CASSLGGIEGAPPTGELFF
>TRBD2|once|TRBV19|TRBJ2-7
TGTGCCAGTAGTCTGACTGGCGGGAGCTACGTCGAGCAGTACTTC
CASSLTGGSYVEQYF
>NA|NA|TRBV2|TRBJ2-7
TGTGCCAGCAAGCGGCTTTATCAGAACGAGCAGTACTTC
CASKRLYQNEQYF
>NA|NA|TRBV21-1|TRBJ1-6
TGTGCCAGCAGCAAAGGACTGCGGAACCACCATTCACCCCTCCACTTT
CASSKGLRNHHSPLHF
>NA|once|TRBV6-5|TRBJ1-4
TGTGCCAGCAGTTACTCCGGACAACTGTTTTTT
CASSYSGQLFF
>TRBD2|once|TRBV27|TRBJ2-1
TGTGCCAGCAGCATAGCGGGTAACTCCTACAATGAGCAGTTCTTC
CASSIAGNSYNEQFF